What follows are 10 T cell receptor beta chains derived from one specimen sequenced in a study of blood T cell repertoires in COVID-19. Generated by immunoSEQ multiplex PCR, the TCRdb table keeps only in-frame clones and is missing some. The sample consists of 150,000 to 160,000 clones, 80% of them appearing once. Sequencing was performed on peripheral blood. Receptors were obtained from a man in his 60s with acute or convalescent COVID-19.

The rearrangement links TRBV6-6 to TRBJ2-3; 7 bases agree with TRBD1. CDR3 size: 16 residues. CDR1 is MNHNY and CDR2 is SVGAGI in the germline V gene (reference sequence). V shed 5 bases and J 1 base; nucleotides not matched to a gene: 9. CDR3 sequence: CASSQKRGHRTDTQYF. The CDR3 DNA is TGTGCCAGCAGTCAAAAGAGGGGGCACCGCACAGATACGCAGTATTTT.

The J gene is TRBJ1-5, the V gene TRBV21-1; TRBD1, as called in the table, went unchecked against the DNA. TRBV21-1 is a documented pseudogene. The CDR3 contains 16 residues. CDR3 sequence (DNA): TGTGCCAGCAGCACCGCGGACAGGGATAGCAATCAGCCCCAGCATTTT. Its protein product is CASSTADRDSNQPQHF.

The rearrangement uses TRBV5-8 and TRBJ1-5; 10 nucleotides align to TRBD1. The V and J ends lost 4 bases and 6 bases, in that order; junction bases with no gene match: 7. The CDR3 sequence is 15 residues long. Germline V CDR1 and CDR2: SGHTS, YDEGEE. CDR3 in amino acids: CASSPDRGRRQPQHF. CDR3 sequence (DNA): TGTGCCAGCAGCCCTGACAGGGGGCGACGTCAGCCCCAGCATTTT.

The chain recombines TRBV9 with TRBJ2-6, with D possibly matching TRBD1 (5 bases). CDR1 is SGDLS, CDR2 YYNGEE, per germline. The length of the CDR3 is 16 residues. V gave up 0 bases and J gave up 2 bases, with 9 bases separating them. The CDR3 DNA is TGTGCCAGCAGCGTAGATCCCAGGGCTGGGGCCAACGTCCTGACTTTC. This sequence encodes CASSVDPRAGANVLTF.

This clone was found once. At one of its ends the junction is not consistent with the germline gene, which may arise from a read error. The V and J genes are TRBV20-1 and TRBJ2-3, with 7 bases fitting TRBD2. Germline V CDR1 and CDR2: DFQATT, SNEGSKA (reference sequence). The CDR3 extends over 11 amino acids. The CDR3 bases are TGTTCGGGACTAAGTATAGATACGCAGTATTTT. Translating it yields CSGLSIDTQYF.

DNA of the CDR3: TGCGCCAGCAGCTTACTAGCACCCTGGGGGGAGACCCAGTACTTC. Amino acids: CASSLLAPWGETQYF. This chain links TRBV5-1 with TRBJ2-5; maybe TRBD2 (6 bases). This CDR3 contains 15 residues. Per the germline V gene, CDR1 is SGHRS and CDR2 is YFSETQ. The germline V and J ends were trimmed by 2 bases and 5 bases, with 16 bases remaining between them.

This rearrangement joins TRBV18 to TRBJ2-5; 13 nucleotides agree with TRBD2. Germline V lookup: CDR1 KGHSH, CDR2 LQKENI. J gave up 2 bases and V 6 bases, and 6 bases lay outside the gene matches. The CDR3 extends over 16 amino acids. The CDR3 is CASSLGLAGRQETQYF. The DNA of the CDR3 is TGTGCCAGCTCGCTGGGACTAGCGGGAAGGCAAGAGACCCAGTACTTC.

V gene TRBV12-5 combines with J gene TRBJ1-1, with D possibly TRBD1 on 6 matching bases. Germline V gene lookup returns CDR1 LGHNT and CDR2 FRNRAP. This CDR3 comprises 13 residues. Trimming shortened V by 3 bases and J by 4 bases, and 9 bases separated the two germline ends. CDR3 amino acids: CASGLGGVTEAFF. Here the CDR3 DNA reads TGTGCTAGTGGTTTAGGGGGGGTCACTGAAGCTTTCTTT.

This clone showed up just a few times. The rearrangement joins TRBV6-6 to TRBJ2-1, with a tentative D call TRBD2 (5 bases). Trimming shortened V by 4 bases and J by 6 bases, and 13 bases separated the two germline ends. CDR3 length: 14 residues. CDR1 MNHNY and CDR2 SVGAGI come from the germline V gene (reference sequence). CDR3 DNA: TGTGCCAGCAGTTTCCGGGGTTTTTTCAATGAGCAGTTCTTC. Its translation: CASSFRGFFNEQFF.

This clone occurred a few times. The chain uses TRBV19 and TRBJ1-2; no reliable D call. Germline CDR1 is LNHDA and CDR2 is SQIVND (reference sequence). The CDR3 length is 14 residues. With 9 bases removed from V and 2 bases from J, the gap between germline ends came to 16 bases. The chain's CDR3 is CASNTPGGNYGYTF. The CDR3 coding sequence is TGTGCCAGCAACACCCCTGGCGGCAACTATGGCTACACCTTC.